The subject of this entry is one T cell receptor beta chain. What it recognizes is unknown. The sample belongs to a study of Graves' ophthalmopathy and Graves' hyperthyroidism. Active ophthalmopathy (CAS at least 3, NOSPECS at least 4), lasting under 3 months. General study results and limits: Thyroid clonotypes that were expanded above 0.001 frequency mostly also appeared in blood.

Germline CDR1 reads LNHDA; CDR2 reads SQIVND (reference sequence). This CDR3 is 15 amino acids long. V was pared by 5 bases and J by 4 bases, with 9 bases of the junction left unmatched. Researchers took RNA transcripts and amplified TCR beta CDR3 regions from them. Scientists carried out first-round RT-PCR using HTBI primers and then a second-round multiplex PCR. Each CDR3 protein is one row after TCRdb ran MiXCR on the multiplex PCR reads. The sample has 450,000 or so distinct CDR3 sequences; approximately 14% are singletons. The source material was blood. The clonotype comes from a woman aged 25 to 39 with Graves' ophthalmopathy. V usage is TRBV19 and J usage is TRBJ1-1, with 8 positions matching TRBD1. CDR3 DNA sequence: TGTGCCAGTAGTCTGACAGGGGATGGGAGCACTGAAGCTTTCTTT. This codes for CASSLTGDGSTEAFF. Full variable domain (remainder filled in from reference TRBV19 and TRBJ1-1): DGGITQSPKYLFRKEGQNVTLSCEQNLNHDAMYWYRQDPGQGLRLIYYSQIVNDFQKGDIAEGYSVSREKKESFPLTVTSAQKNPTAFYLCASSLTGDGSTEAFFGQGTRLTVV.